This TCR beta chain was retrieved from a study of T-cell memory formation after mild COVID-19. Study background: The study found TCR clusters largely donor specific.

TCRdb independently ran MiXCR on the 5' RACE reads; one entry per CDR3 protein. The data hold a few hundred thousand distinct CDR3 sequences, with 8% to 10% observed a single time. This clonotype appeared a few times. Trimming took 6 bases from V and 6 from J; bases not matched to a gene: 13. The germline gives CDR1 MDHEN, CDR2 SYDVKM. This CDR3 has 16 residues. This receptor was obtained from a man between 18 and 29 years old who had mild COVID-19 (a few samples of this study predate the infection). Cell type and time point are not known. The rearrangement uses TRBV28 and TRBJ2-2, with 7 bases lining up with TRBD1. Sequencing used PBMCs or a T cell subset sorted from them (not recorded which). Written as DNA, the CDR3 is TGTGCCAGCAGGGGAACAGGGGCTCTTGGGGCCGGGGAGCTGTTTTTT. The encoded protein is CASRGTGALGAGELFF. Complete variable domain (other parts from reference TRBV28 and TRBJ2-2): DVKVTQSSRYLVKRTGEKVFLECVQDMDHENMFWYRQDPGLGLRLIYFSYDVKMKEKGDIPEGYSVSREKKERFSLILESASTNQTSMYLCASRGTGALGAGELFFGEGSRLTVL.